These 15 T cell receptor beta chains came from one sample sequenced in a study of a mutant IDH1 vaccine in newly diagnosed glioma. Time point reported: week 35, safety follow-up. Topical imiquimod was applied with each vaccine dose, which held 300 ug of mutant IDH1 20-mer peptide. Their cognate antigens are unknown. Generated by immunoSEQ multiplex PCR, the TCRdb table keeps only in-frame clones and is missing some. The sample has about 32,000 clones; around four fifths are singletons. The sequences come from PBMCs, collected from a glioma patient whose treatment included an IDH1 peptide vaccine. These receptors were taken from a woman aged 40-49 years with glioma.

A remark on this clone: One junction end does not reproduce the germline sequence, and a read error may be involved. The chain carries TRBV28 and TRBJ1-3, with a possible D match to TRBD1 (5 bases). From germline, CDR1 is MDHEN and CDR2 SYDVKM. This CDR3 comprises 11 residues. CDR3 nucleotides: TGTGCCAGTACAGGTGGAAGCACCATATATTTT. Translation gives CASTGGSTIYF.

The V call is TRBV5-1, the J call TRBJ2-5; possibly TRBD2 for D (5 bases). The V end was cut by 0 bases, the J end by 10 bases, with 7 bases between. Per germline, CDR1 SGHRS and CDR2 YFSETQ. The CDR3 is made up of 11 amino acids. CDR3 nucleotides: TGCGCCAGCAGCTTGGGCCGGGACCAGTACTTC. It codes for CASSLGRDQYF.

This chain joins TRBV5-6 and TRBJ1-4; possible D gene TRBD1, 6 bases. The V gene lost 4 bases and the J gene lost 7 bases, with 14 bases spanning the gap. The CDR3 is 14 amino acids. CDR1 is SGHDT and CDR2 is YYEEEE in the germline V gene. This chain's CDR3 is CASSPTGRVEKLFF. The CDR3 DNA reads as TGTGCCAGCAGCCCCACAGGGAGGGTTGAAAAACTGTTTTTT. The variable domain in full, with the rest retrieved from reference TRBV5-6 and TRBJ1-4, is DAGVTQSPTHLIKTRGQQVTLRCSPKSGHDTVSWYQQALGQGPQFIFQYYEEEERQRGNFPDRFSGHQFPNYSSELNVNALLLGDSALYLCASSPTGRVEKLFFGSGTQLSVL.

This sequence joins TRBV30 and TRBJ1-2; D uncertain. Germline lookup yields CDR1 GTSNPN and CDR2 SVGIG (reference sequence). The CDR3 is 11 amino acids. CDR3 nucleotide sequence: TGTGCTTCGAGGGAGGGTCCTGGCTACACCTTC. It codes for CASREGPGYTF.

This chain joins TRBV9 and TRBJ2-7; D unresolved. Germline V gene data show CDR1 as SGDLS and CDR2 as YYNGEE. The germline V and J ends were trimmed by 0 bases and 6 bases, with 10 bases remaining between them. The CDR3 contains 13 residues. The CDR3 protein is CASSVVLASEQYF. The CDR3 nucleotides are TGTGCCAGCAGCGTAGTGTTAGCTAGCGAGCAGTACTTC.

J is TRBJ1-2 and V is TRBV30; the D is unclear. Trimming left V 3 bases short and J 5 bases short, with 4 bases between. Looked up from germline, CDR1 is GTSNPN and CDR2 is SVGIG (reference sequence). The CDR3 is made up of 10 amino acids. CDR3 coding DNA: TGTGCCTGGAGCGATTATGGCTACACCTTC. Encoded protein: CAWSDYGYTF.

This clone was picked up a small number of times. This chain links TRBV2 with TRBJ2-3; D is uncertain. The CDR3 length is 14 residues. Germline-derived CDR1 and CDR2 are SNHLY and FYNNEI. Trimming removed 2 bases at V and 2 bases at J, with 8 bases between. The CDR3 reads CASSENRDTDTQYF. In DNA, the CDR3 is TGTGCCAGCAGTGAAAATAGGGACACAGATACGCAGTATTTT. Variable domain in full (rest from reference TRBV2 and TRBJ2-3): EPEVTQTPSHQVTQMGQEVILRCVPISNHLYFYWYRQILGQKVEFLVSFYNNEISEKSEIFDDQFSVERPDGSNFTLKIRSTKLEDSAMYFCASSENRDTDTQYFGPGTRLTVL.

This chain uses TRBV5-4 with TRBJ1-1, with TRBD1 matching over 7 bases. After removal of 4 bases from V and 4 bases from J, the junction contained 16 bases not matched to a gene. The germline V gene encodes CDR1 SGHNT and CDR2 YYREEE (reference sequence). The CDR3 sequence is 17 residues long. The CDR3 reads CASSGRYRTGAGTEAFF. In nucleotides, the CDR3 is TGTGCCAGCAGCGGGCGCTACAGGACAGGAGCGGGCACTGAAGCTTTCTTT.

This chain joins TRBV5-5 and TRBJ2-7; 8 bases align to TRBD2. With V trimmed by 1 base and J by 4 bases, 10 bases remained unmatched. Germline V lookup: CDR1 SGHKS, CDR2 YYEKEE (reference sequence). This CDR3 is 16 amino acids long. The CDR3 coding sequence is TGTGCCAGCAGCTTGCGCCCAGCGGGGGCGCTTTACGAGCAGTACTTC. Its translation: CASSLRPAGALYEQYF. Using reference TRBV5-5 and TRBJ2-7 for the parts outside the CDR3, the full variable domain is DAGVTQSPTHLIKTRGQQVTLRCSPISGHKSVSWYQQVLGQGPQFIFQYYEKEERGRGNFPDRFSARQFPNYSSELNVNALLLGDSALYLCASSLRPAGALYEQYFGPGTRLTVT.

The chain has TRBV27 and TRBJ2-1, with a possible D match to TRBD1 (6 bases). CDR1 MNHEY and CDR2 SMNVEV come from the germline V gene (reference sequence). This CDR3 spans 12 amino acids. V dropped 6 bases and J dropped 6 bases, with 9 bases sitting between them. The CDR3 region has the DNA TGTGCCAGCAGCCCAGGGGTCAATGAGCAGTTCTTC. Amino acid sequence: CASSPGVNEQFF.

With respect to this clone: At one boundary the junction diverges from the germline segment, which might be a read error. The chain is built from TRBV30 and TRBJ1-2, with 7 bases fitting TRBD1. Germline-derived CDR1 and CDR2 are GTSNPN and SVGIG (reference sequence). This CDR3 is built from 15 residues. The chain's CDR3 is CAWRVRTGVGYGYTF. CDR3 in DNA: TGTGCCTGGCGTGTTCGCACAGGGGTCGGGTATGGCTACACCTTC. The full variable domain, completed using reference TRBV30 and TRBJ1-2, is SQTIHQWPATLVQPVGSPLSLECTVEGTSNPNLYWYRQAAGRGLQLLFYSVGIGQISSEVPQNLSASRPQDRQFILSSKKLLLSDSGFYLCAWRVRTGVGYGYTFGSGTRLTVV.

This chain connects TRBV4-3 to TRBJ2-1; 11 positions agree with TRBD2. The CDR3 spans 19 residues. With 4 bases clipped from V and 4 bases from J, the junction kept 15 bases outside the gene matches. Germline CDR1 is LGHNA and CDR2 is YSLEER. The CDR3 loop is CASSPGATSGEALYNEQFF. The CDR3 region has the DNA TGCGCCAGCAGCCCCGGAGCGACTAGCGGGGAGGCCCTGTACAATGAGCAGTTCTTC.

The chain employs TRBV29-1 and TRBJ1-1; tentatively, D is TRBD1 (5 bases). The V gene lost 4 bases and the J gene lost 11 bases, with 14 bases spanning the gap. The germline gives CDR1 SQVTM, CDR2 ANQGSEA. The CDR3 sequence is 11 residues long. The CDR3 spells CSVGGSGDAFF. The CDR3 DNA follows: TGCAGCGTTGGGGGGTCAGGAGACGCTTTCTTT.

This rearrangement joins TRBV4-1 to TRBJ1-4; a weak D match, TRBD1 (5 bases). V lost 0 bases and J 8 bases, leaving 10 bases between the germline ends. The CDR3 loop spans 14 amino acids. Germline values: CDR1 MGHRA, CDR2 YSYEKL. The CDR3 here is CASSQEAQGEKLFF. In DNA, the CDR3 is TGCGCCAGCAGCCAAGAAGCCCAGGGAGAAAAACTGTTTTTT.

This rearrangement joins TRBV4-1 to TRBJ2-3; D gene ambiguous. Germline CDR1 and CDR2: MGHRA and YSYEKL. This CDR3 comprises 15 residues. V was pared by 0 bases and J by 0 bases, with 7 bases between. For the CDR3, the DNA is TGCGCCAGCAGCCAAGACCCAAGAAGCACAGATACGCAGTATTTT. It yields the protein CASSQDPRSTDTQYF.